The following is a T cell receptor (beta chain) sequence with its context. This sample was included in a study of blood T cell repertoires in COVID-19. Participants were aged about 18 to 100 years from approximately 24 US areas. In Cohort 3, a recovered donor had either two negative PCRs, clearance, or symptom resolution. Sequencing was performed with immunoSEQ multiplex PCR; in TCRdb, only in-frame clones are kept and a portion is missing. This sample carries 200,000 to 250,000 clones, around nine tenths of them seen once, and the ten largest clones take 1.6%. The CDR3 covers 13 residues. In germline, CDR1 is SGDLS, CDR2 YYNGEE. V shed 0 bases and J shed 3 bases, with 5 bases lying between them.

The sequence was obtained from a woman between 45 and 65 years old who had recovered from COVID-19. The source material was PBMCs or T cells enriched from blood (not recorded which). The rearrangement uses TRBV9 and TRBJ2-3; maybe TRBD2 (5 bases). CDR3 loop: CASSVGGTDTQYF. CDR3 nucleotide sequence: TGTGCCAGCAGCGTAGGCGGGACAGATACGCAGTATTTT.